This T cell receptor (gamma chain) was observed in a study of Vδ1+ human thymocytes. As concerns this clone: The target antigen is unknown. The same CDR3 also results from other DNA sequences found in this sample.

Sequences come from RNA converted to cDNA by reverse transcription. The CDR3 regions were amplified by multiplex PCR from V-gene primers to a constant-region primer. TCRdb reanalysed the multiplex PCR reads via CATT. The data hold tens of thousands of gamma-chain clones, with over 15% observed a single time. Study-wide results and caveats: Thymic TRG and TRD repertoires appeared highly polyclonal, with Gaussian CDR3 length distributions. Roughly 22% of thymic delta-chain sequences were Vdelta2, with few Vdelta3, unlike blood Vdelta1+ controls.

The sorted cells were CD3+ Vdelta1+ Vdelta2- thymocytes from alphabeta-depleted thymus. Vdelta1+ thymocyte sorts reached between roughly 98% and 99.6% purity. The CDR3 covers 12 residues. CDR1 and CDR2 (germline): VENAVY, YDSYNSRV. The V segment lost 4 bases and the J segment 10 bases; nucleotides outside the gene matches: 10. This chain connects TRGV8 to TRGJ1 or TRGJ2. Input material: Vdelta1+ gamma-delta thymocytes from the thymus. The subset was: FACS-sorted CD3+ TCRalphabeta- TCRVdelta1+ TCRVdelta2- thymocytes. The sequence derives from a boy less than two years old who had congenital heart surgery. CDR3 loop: CATWDKQLKKLF. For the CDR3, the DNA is TGTGCCACCTGGGACAAACAACTAAAGAAACTCTTT.